This TCR beta chain appears in the sequencing data of a study of cytomegalovirus exposure and HLA in healthy donors. General study results and limits: The classifier was said to identify cytomegalovirus status with high specificity and sensitivity. The listing of 150 to 200 TCR beta chains classed them as cytomegalovirus-associated.

Concerning this clone itself: Its target is unknown.

Germline assignment: CDR1 SGHDN and CDR2 FVKESK. The ends were cut back, 4 bases at V and 4 bases at J, with 16 bases in the middle. The CDR3 runs to 16 residues. Profiled with immunoSEQ multiplex PCR; TCRdb holds only in-frame clones, not every one. The repertoire holds 260,000 or so clones, with about 83% as singletons. Source material: PBMCs. The chain combines TRBV14 with TRBJ1-4; D might be TRBD1 (5 bases). The sequence came from a man aged 18 to 35 in good health and CMV-seronegative. In DNA form, the CDR3 reads TGTGCCAGCAGCCGGCTCCCGAGCCAGGGTAATGAAAAACTGTTTTTT. Translation: CASSRLPSQGNEKLFF.